This record looks at one TCR beta chain sequence and its context. The sample comes from a study of cytomegalovirus exposure and HLA in healthy donors. TCRdb's table, derived via immunoSEQ multiplex PCR, lists solely in-frame clones and lacks some. The sample consists of under 250,000 clones, 87% of them appearing once. This CDR3 spans 14 amino acids. In germline, CDR1 is SGHDT, CDR2 YYEEEE. Trimming removed 2 bases at V and 1 base at J, with 8 bases between. This TCR was sampled from a man aged 18 to 30 in good health and CMV-seropositive. Sequencing was carried out using PBMCs. This chain uses TRBV5-6 with TRBJ2-3, with D perhaps TRBD2 (5 bases). The CDR3 loop is CASSFGRGTDTQYF. CDR3 DNA sequence: TGTGCCAGCAGCTTTGGGCGGGGCACAGATACGCAGTATTTT.